The next 18 T cell receptor beta chains were all read from a single sample in a study of blood T cell repertoires in COVID-19. The data were produced by immunoSEQ multiplex PCR, yet TCRdb's version contains in-frame clones alone and is incomplete. Found here are about 52,000 clones, around 85% of them singletons; the top ten hold roughly 15%. The sample comprised peripheral blood. All receptors come from a human donor in a cohort sampled during active COVID-19.

V gene TRBV2 combines with J gene TRBJ1-4, with D possibly TRBD1 on 6 matching bases. Germline lookup yields CDR1 SNHLY and CDR2 FYNNEI. Trimming stripped 6 bases from V and 7 bases from J, with 12 bases between. This CDR3 is built from 13 residues. CDR3 coding DNA: TGTGCCAGCAGACAGGGTGGGGCTGAAAAACTGTTTTTT. This codes for CASRQGGAEKLFF.

CDR3 nucleotide sequence: TGTGCCTCCTCCTCAGAGGGGGCAATTGGAAACACCATATATTTT. It encodes CASSSEGAIGNTIYF. The chain carries TRBV3-1 (or the pseudogene TRBV3-2) and TRBJ1-3; 7 bases match TRBD1. Germline V gives CDR1 LGHDT, CDR2 YNNKEL (reference sequence). This CDR3 region has 15 residues. V lost 11 bases, J lost 3 bases, and 13 bases stayed unmatched.

The chain recombines TRBV5-1 with TRBJ2-2; no definite D call. The CDR3 sequence is 14 residues long. V lost 0 bases and J lost 3, with 6 bases in between. Germline V gene lookup returns CDR1 SGHRS and CDR2 YFSETQ. CDR3: CASSLAGDTGELFF. The CDR3 coding sequence is TGCGCCAGCAGCTTGGCCGGTGACACCGGGGAGCTGTTTTTT. Complete variable domain (other parts from reference TRBV5-1 and TRBJ2-2): KAGVTQTPRYLIKTRGQQVTLSCSPISGHRSVSWYQQTPGQGLQFLFEYFSETQRNKGNFPGRFSGRQFSNSRSEMNVSTLELGDSALYLCASSLAGDTGELFFGEGSRLTVL.

The chain employs TRBV15 and TRBJ1-3, with a tentative D call TRBD1 (6 bases). In germline, CDR1 is LNHNV, CDR2 YYDKDF (reference sequence). V was shortened by 0 bases and J by 4 bases, with 10 bases between the two germline ends. This CDR3 has 15 amino acids. Written as DNA, the CDR3 is TGTGCCACCAGCAGAGATCTGGGGGCCGGAAACACCATATATTTT. The encoded protein is CATSRDLGAGNTIYF.

The rearrangement joins TRBV4-1 to TRBJ1-1; D gene unclear. The CDR3 totals 13 residues. Looked up from germline, CDR1 is MGHRA and CDR2 is YSYEKL. V lost 6 bases, J lost 1 base, and 9 bases lay in between. CDR3 in DNA: TGCGCCAGCAGTCCCAGAAAGAACACTGAAGCTTTCTTT. Its protein is CASSPRKNTEAFF.

The V and J genes are TRBV5-4 and TRBJ1-2; the match to TRBD1 covers 8 bases. Per the germline V gene, CDR1 is SGHNT and CDR2 is YYREEE (reference sequence). J gave up 5 bases and V 4 bases, and 10 bases lay outside the gene matches. This CDR3 region has 15 residues. DNA for the CDR3: TGTGCCAGCAGCCATATCCAGGGGGCTGGTTATGGCTACACCTTC. Translation gives CASSHIQGAGYGYTF.

The chain has TRBV5-1 and TRBJ2-7; D is ambiguous. CDR1 and CDR2 from the germline V gene are SGHRS and YFSETQ. V was clipped by 4 bases and J by 0 bases, with 11 bases between them. The CDR3 is 14 residues long. The CDR3 sequence is CASSLGADSYEQYF. For the CDR3, the DNA is TGCGCCAGCAGCCTCGGTGCCGACTCCTACGAGCAGTACTTC.

The V call is TRBV19, the J call TRBJ2-5; D ambiguous. This CDR3 is built from 14 residues. The germline gives CDR1 LNHDA, CDR2 SQIVND (reference sequence). V was trimmed by 3 bases and J by 1 base, leaving 9 bases between them. DNA of the CDR3: TGTGCCAGTAGTATCGGCGACACCCAAGAGACCCAGTACTTC. This gives the protein CASSIGDTQETQYF. The variable domain in full, with the rest retrieved from reference TRBV19 and TRBJ2-5, is DGGITQSPKYLFRKEGQNVTLSCEQNLNHDAMYWYRQDPGQGLRLIYYSQIVNDFQKGDIAEGYSVSREKKESFPLTVTSAQKNPTAFYLCASSIGDTQETQYFGPGTRLLVL.

This clone has a count of ten or more. V gene TRBV5-1 combines with J gene TRBJ1-1, with a tentative D call TRBD1 (6 bases). The CDR3 sequence is 15 residues long. The germline gives CDR1 SGHRS, CDR2 YFSETQ. V gave up 4 bases and J gave up 4 bases, with 17 bases separating them. The CDR3 DNA sequence: TGCGCCAGCAGCCTCTCTAGGGGGAGGGCCACTGAAGCTTTCTTT. This encodes CASSLSRGRATEAFF.

V and J are TRBV5-4 and TRBJ2-2; 9 positions agree with TRBD1. Trimming took 5 bases from V and 6 from J; bases not matched to a gene: 5. The CDR3 is 14 amino acids. The germline CDR1 and CDR2 sequences are SGHNT and YYREEE (reference sequence). CDR3 nucleotides: TGTGCCAGCAGGGGGACAGGGCGGGCCGGGGAGCTGTTTTTT. Translating gives CASRGTGRAGELFF. Combining the CDR3 with reference TRBV5-4 and TRBJ2-2 gives the whole variable domain ETGVTQSPTHLIKTRGQQVTLRCSSQSGHNTVSWYQQALGQGPQFIFQYYREEENGRGNFPPRFSGLQFPNYSSELNVNALELDDSALYLCASRGTGRAGELFFGEGSRLTVL.

The chain couples TRBV7-8 to TRBJ1-6; D is unresolved. This CDR3 comprises 16 residues. Germline values: CDR1 SGHVS, CDR2 FQNEAQ. Trimming pared 0 bases from V and 2 bases from J, leaving 8 bases between. The CDR3 DNA reads TGTGCCAGCAGCTTAGCCGGGAGCACCTATAATTCACCCCTCCACTTT. Its protein is CASSLAGSTYNSPLHF.

The genes are TRBV9 and TRBJ2-3, with D possibly TRBD2 on 6 matching bases. CDR1 is SGDLS, CDR2 YYNGEE, per germline. V dropped 0 bases and J dropped 3 bases, with 11 bases sitting between them. The CDR3 totals 15 residues. As DNA, the CDR3 is TGTGCCAGCAGCGTAGATGCGGGATTAACAGATACGCAGTATTTT. Its translation: CASSVDAGLTDTQYF.

The chain carries TRBV5-6 and TRBJ1-3; 7 bases agree with TRBD1. J gave up 0 bases and V 1 base, and 1 base lay outside the gene matches. This CDR3 comprises 15 residues. Per germline, CDR1 SGHDT and CDR2 YYEEEE. The CDR3 is CASSLPGGSGNTIYF. CDR3 coding DNA: TGTGCCAGCAGCTTGCCAGGGGGCTCTGGAAACACCATATATTTT.

This chain joins TRBV7-2 and TRBJ1-1, with D possibly being TRBD1 (6 bases). Germline CDR1 and CDR2: SGHTA and FQGNSA. Trimming stripped 1 base from V and 6 bases from J, with 9 bases between. The CDR3 loop spans 13 amino acids. CDR3 coding DNA: TGTGCCAGCAGCTTAGTGTCAGGGGCTGAAGCTTTCTTT. It yields the protein CASSLVSGAEAFF.

The V gene is TRBV30, the J gene TRBJ1-6; the D is unclear. V was pared by 2 bases and J by 3 bases, with 5 bases between. The CDR3 is 13 residues long. Germline CDR1 and CDR2: GTSNPN and SVGIG (reference sequence). This CDR3 reads CAWSPNYNSPLHF. The CDR3 DNA is TGTGCCTGGAGTCCCAACTATAATTCACCCCTCCACTTT.

V is TRBV29-1 and J is TRBJ1-1; 7 nucleotides line up with TRBD1. CDR3 length: 15 amino acids. V trimming: 5 bases; J trimming: 0 bases; junction bases outside the gene matches: 9. Germline lookup yields CDR1 SQVTM and CDR2 ANQGSEA. The CDR3 nucleotides are TGCAGCGTTACGACTTCAACAGGGGTGAACACTGAAGCTTTCTTT. It translates to CSVTTSTGVNTEAFF.

V is TRBV12-3 or TRBV12-4 and J is TRBJ1-2; D is perhaps TRBD1 (6 bases). The CDR3 covers 12 residues. With 8 bases removed from V and 7 bases from J, the gap between germline ends came to 14 bases. The CDR3 region has the DNA TGTGCCAGCCATGTCGGGGGGGCTGGCTACACCTTC. Encoded protein: CASHVGGAGYTF.

The V and J genes are TRBV29-1 and TRBJ1-1; 9 bases are a match to TRBD1. Per the germline V gene, CDR1 is SQVTM and CDR2 is ANQGSEA. V was pared by 5 bases and J by 5 bases, with 3 bases of the junction left unmatched. The CDR3 covers 12 residues. CDR3 sequence: CSVRTGETEAFF. CDR3 in DNA: TGCAGCGTTCGGACAGGGGAGACTGAAGCTTTCTTT.